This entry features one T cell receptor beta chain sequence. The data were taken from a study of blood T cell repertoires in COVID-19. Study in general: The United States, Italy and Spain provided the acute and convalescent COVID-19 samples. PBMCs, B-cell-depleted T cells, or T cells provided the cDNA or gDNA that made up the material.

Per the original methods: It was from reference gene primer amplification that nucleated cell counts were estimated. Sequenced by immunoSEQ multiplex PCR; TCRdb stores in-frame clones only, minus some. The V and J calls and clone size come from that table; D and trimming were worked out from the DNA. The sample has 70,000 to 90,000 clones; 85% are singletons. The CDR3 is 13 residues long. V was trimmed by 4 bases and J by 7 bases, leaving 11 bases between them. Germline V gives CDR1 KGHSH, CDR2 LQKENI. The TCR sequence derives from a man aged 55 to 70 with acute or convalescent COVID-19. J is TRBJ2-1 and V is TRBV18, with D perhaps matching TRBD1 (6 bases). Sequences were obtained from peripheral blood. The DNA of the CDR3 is TGTGCCAGCTCACTGCCACAGGGAAATGAGCAGTTCTTC. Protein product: CASSLPQGNEQFF.